One sample yielded the 24 T cell receptor beta chains listed below, sequenced in a study of OX40 agonist ivuxolimab in advanced cancers. The protocol was immunoSEQ multiplex PCR, while the TCRdb copy is restricted to in-frame clones and leaves out a portion. The sample has tens of thousands of clones; 88% are singletons. Sample: CD4+ or CD8+ T cells sorted from blood, taken in a trial of the OX40 agonist ivuxolimab. These receptors originate from an adult with an advanced solid tumor such as melanoma, head and neck, liver or kidney cancer.

The chain carries TRBV5-1 and TRBJ1-3; 10 bases match TRBD1. Unmatched junction bases numbered 3, after V lost 3 bases and J lost 3 bases. Looked up from germline, CDR1 is SGHRS and CDR2 is YFSETQ. The CDR3 has 15 amino acids. The CDR3 DNA follows: TGCGCCAGCAGCTCCGGGACAGGGGTTGGAAACACCATATATTTT. It is translated as CASSSGTGVGNTIYF.

This chain links TRBV18 with TRBJ1-1, with a weak D call TRBD1 (6 bases). CDR3 size: 15 residues. V was pared by 1 base and J by 2 bases, with 11 bases between. Germline lookup yields CDR1 KGHSH and CDR2 LQKENI. The CDR3 DNA reads TGTGCCAGCTCACCACTGACAGGCAGTAACACTGAAGCTTTCTTT. Its protein is CASSPLTGSNTEAFF.

The chain links TRBV6-1 to TRBJ2-2, with D uncertain. V lost 6 bases and J 8 bases, leaving 16 bases between the germline ends. Germline V lookup: CDR1 MNHNS, CDR2 SASEGT. CDR3 length: 14 amino acids. The CDR3 loop reads CASRAGSTSGELFF. DNA of the CDR3: TGTGCCAGCAGGGCCGGGTCCACATCGGGGGAGCTGTTTTTT.

This chain links TRBV30 with TRBJ2-1; TRBD2 matches at 8 bases. The CDR3 covers 16 residues. Germline CDR1 and CDR2: GTSNPN and SVGIG (reference sequence). V shed 2 bases and J 6 bases; nucleotides not matched to a gene: 12. The DNA for the CDR3 is TGTGCCTGGAGTAGAATGATCGGACTAGCCATCAATGAGCAGTTCTTC. It yields the protein CAWSRMIGLAINEQFF.

The rearrangement links TRBV7-2 to TRBJ1-1; D is perhaps TRBD1 (5 bases). Germline V gives CDR1 SGHTA, CDR2 FQGNSA. The CDR3 has 15 residues. Trimming cost V 1 base and J 2 bases, with 11 bases left between them. CDR3: CASSLGGDRNTEAFF. CDR3 coding DNA: TGTGCCAGCAGCTTAGGGGGAGACAGAAACACTGAAGCTTTCTTT.

The chain uses TRBV18 and TRBJ2-6, with 9 nucleotides matching TRBD1. CDR1 is KGHSH and CDR2 is LQKENI in the germline V gene. The CDR3 is made up of 16 amino acids. The ends lost 4 bases at V and 7 bases at J; junction bases unmatched: 8. The CDR3 DNA is TGTGCCAGCTCACTAATGGGGACAGGGACCGCCAACGTCCTGACTTTC. Translation gives CASSLMGTGTANVLTF. The full variable domain, rest sourced from reference TRBV18 and TRBJ2-6, is NAGVMQNPRHLVRRRGQEARLRCSPMKGHSHVYWYRQLPEEGLKFMVYLQKENIIDESGMPKERFSAEFPKEGPSILRIQQVVRGDSAAYFCASSLMGTGTANVLTFGAGSRLTVL.

The chain links TRBV28 to TRBJ2-7, with D unclear. Deletions cut 5 bases from V and 7 bases from J, with 15 bases between. CDR1 and CDR2 (germline): MDHEN, SYDVKM. This CDR3 is built from 13 residues. The CDR3 nucleotides read TGTGCCAGCAGTCCACAATCGCGAAGAGAGCAGTACTTC. This encodes CASSPQSRREQYF.

The chain links TRBV11-2 to TRBJ2-2; TRBD2 matches 8 bases. The V and J ends lost 5 bases and 7 bases, in that order; junction bases with no gene match: 6. This CDR3 contains 14 residues. Germline V gives CDR1 SGHAT, CDR2 FQNNGV. This CDR3 is CASSLSGNDGELFF. The CDR3 DNA is TGTGCCAGCAGCCTTAGCGGGAACGACGGGGAGCTGTTTTTT.

The chain has TRBV27 and TRBJ1-3; D remains ambiguous. V was cut by 4 bases and J by 4 bases, with 8 bases left in between. From germline, CDR1 is MNHEY and CDR2 SMNVEV (reference sequence). The CDR3 extends over 13 amino acids. The DNA for the CDR3 is TGTGCCAGCAGTTCCGGGCCCGGAAACACCATATATTTT. Translating gives CASSSGPGNTIYF.

The genes are TRBV5-1 and TRBJ2-1; D perhaps matches TRBD1 (5 bases). Trimming took 6 bases from V and 2 from J, leaving 12 bases between them. Germline-derived CDR1 and CDR2 are SGHRS and YFSETQ. CDR3 size: 14 residues. CDR3: CASTRDSTYNEQFF. In DNA, the CDR3 is TGCGCCAGCACTCGAGACAGCACCTACAATGAGCAGTTCTTC.

The V and J genes are TRBV15 and TRBJ2-7, with 7 bases aligning to TRBD1. Germline CDR1 reads LNHNV; CDR2 reads YYDKDF (reference sequence). Trimming took 7 bases from V and 3 from J; bases not matched to a gene: 6. This CDR3 contains 13 residues. DNA for the CDR3: TGTGCCACCACCCCCGGACAGGACTACGAGCAGTACTTC. Protein: CATTPGQDYEQYF.

This clone was counted a few times. The J gene is TRBJ2-5, the V gene TRBV7-3; TRBD1 matches at 9 bases. Germline CDR1 and CDR2: SGHTA and FQGTGA. This CDR3 contains 15 residues. The trim removed 5 bases at V and 5 bases at J, leaving 9 bases unmatched. DNA of the CDR3: TGTGCCAGCAGCCCAGGGACAGGGAGGGGTGAGACCCAGTACTTC. Protein: CASSPGTGRGETQYF.

The rearrangement uses TRBV19 and TRBJ2-5, with D possibly TRBD1 on 6 matching bases. The CDR3 sequence is 15 residues long. Trimming shortened V by 3 bases and J by 3 bases, and 14 bases separated the two germline ends. In germline, CDR1 is LNHDA, CDR2 SQIVND (reference sequence). CDR3 coding DNA: TGTGCCAGTAGTATCCAGGGGCGCGCCGAAGAGACCCAGTACTTC. Its translation is CASSIQGRAEETQYF.

This clone has more than one count but fewer than ten. For the CDR3, the DNA is TGTGCCAGCCGTACTGTACGGGGGGAAGCTTTCTTT. Encoded protein: CASRTVRGEAFF. This chain uses TRBV6-5 with TRBJ1-1; TRBD1 is a possible D gene (5 bases). Germline CDR1 and CDR2: MNHEY and SVGAGI. V lost 8 bases and J 8 bases, leaving 15 bases between the germline ends. The CDR3 has 12 residues.

This chain joins TRBV10-3 and TRBJ1-2, with 7 positions matching TRBD1. V lost 0 bases and J lost 2; bases outside the gene matches: 15. Germline values: CDR1 ENHRY, CDR2 SYGVKD. The CDR3 has 19 residues. The CDR3: CAISESIGTVRATNYGYTF. The CDR3 nucleotides read TGTGCCATCAGTGAGTCGATCGGGACAGTCAGGGCAACGAACTATGGCTACACCTTC.

The gene calls are TRBV29-1 and TRBJ1-5; D is possibly TRBD1 (5 bases). The CDR3 length is 16 residues. The germline V gene has CDR1 SQVTM and CDR2 ANQGSEA. With 4 bases removed from V and 1 base from J, the gap between germline ends came to 17 bases. In DNA, the CDR3 is TGCAGCGTTGGCCTGACAGAGGTGGGGAGCAATCAGCCCCAGCATTTT. This gives the protein CSVGLTEVGSNQPQHF.

This chain joins TRBV18 and TRBJ2-2; 8 bases align to TRBD1. CDR3 length: 18 amino acids. Trimming at V came to 3 bases and at J to 4 bases, leaving 13 bases not matched to a gene. CDR1 is KGHSH, CDR2 LQKENI, per germline. CDR3: CASSPYNQDRGTTGELFF. The CDR3 DNA sequence: TGTGCCAGCTCACCTTATAACCAAGACAGGGGCACCACCGGGGAGCTGTTTTTT.

This clone showed up just a few times. The V gene is TRBV7-9, the J gene TRBJ1-1; 7 bases line up with TRBD1. The CDR3 covers 14 residues. V gave up 5 bases and J gave up 2 bases; unmatched junction bases: 5. Germline V CDR1 and CDR2: SEHNR, FQNEAQ (reference sequence). The CDR3 DNA is TGTGCCAGCAGCCGGAGACAGGGAAACACTGAAGCTTTCTTT. Amino acids: CASSRRQGNTEAFF.

The chain combines TRBV11-3 with TRBJ1-5, with no clear D. V lost 4 bases, J lost 0 bases, and 4 bases lay in between. CDR1 and CDR2 from the germline V gene are SGHNT and YENEEA. This CDR3 contains 13 residues. CDR3 protein: CASSSGSNQPQHF. As DNA, the CDR3 is TGTGCCAGCAGCTCAGGTAGCAATCAGCCCCAGCATTTT.

The chain recombines TRBV12-2 with TRBJ1-4. TRBV12-2 constitutes a pseudogene. The CDR3 is 18 amino acids. The CDR3: CASRLVVRVADSNEKLFF. The CDR3 DNA sequence: TGTGCAAGTCGCTTAGTGGTTCGAGTGGCGGACTCTAATGAAAAACTGTTTTTT.

The V gene is TRBV5-1, the J gene TRBJ2-4; 12 nucleotides match TRBD2. The J segment lost 5 bases and the V segment lost 0 bases, leaving 3 bases of the junction unmatched. The germline CDR1 and CDR2 sequences are SGHRS and YFSETQ. The CDR3 contains 16 residues. CDR3 sequence: CASSLGGTSGQNIQYF. CDR3 DNA: TGCGCCAGCAGCTTGGGTGGGACTAGCGGGCAAAACATTCAGTACTTC.

This CDR3 is CASSQDLTSGSYEQFF. The CDR3, as DNA: TGTGCCAGCAGCCAAGATCTCACTAGCGGGAGCTATGAGCAGTTCTTC. This chain uses TRBV4-2 with TRBJ2-1; TRBD2 matches 11 bases. Trimming removed 0 bases from V and 8 bases from J; junction bases left unmatched: 6. CDR3 length: 16 amino acids. Germline lookup yields CDR1 LGHNA and CDR2 YNFKEQ.

The chain carries TRBV5-1 and TRBJ1-1; a weak D match, TRBD1 (6 bases). The CDR3 is made up of 13 amino acids. Trimming took off 2 bases at V and 7 bases at J, with 12 bases between the two ends. CDR1 is SGHRS and CDR2 is YFSETQ in the germline V gene. The CDR3 loop is CASSFGQLDEAFF. DNA for the CDR3: TGCGCCAGCAGCTTCGGACAGTTGGATGAAGCTTTCTTT.

V gene TRBV29-1 combines with J gene TRBJ1-2; 7 bases match TRBD1. Germline V gene sequence: CDR1 SQVTM, CDR2 ANQGSEA. V shed 6 bases, J shed 8 bases, and the junction held 6 bases outside the gene matches. The CDR3 spans 11 residues. The CDR3 is CSVVGQEGYTF. The CDR3 coding sequence is TGCAGCGTCGTCGGACAGGAGGGCTACACCTTC.